This T cell receptor beta chain was sequenced for a study of T cell repertoires in cytomegalovirus infection. This CDR3 contains 14 residues. Trimming stripped 1 base from V and 7 bases from J, with 13 bases between. Germline loops: CDR1 SGHTA, CDR2 FQGNSA. This clonotype appeared many times. Its matching antigen is unknown. One entry per CDR3 protein results from TCRdb running MiXCR on the reads. This sample has 380,000 or so distinct CDR3 sequences, with about 32% found just once. This receptor was obtained from a human donor in good health (CMV status not recorded). Some clones in this sample may be carry-over from other donors' samples. The source was cultured PBMCs, collected from culture after CMV antigen stimulation. The rearrangement links TRBV7-2 to TRBJ1-2, with no clear D. The CDR3 nucleotides read TGTGCCAGCAGCTTAGTTACATCCGGGATTGGCTACACCTTC. Translation gives CASSLVTSGIGYTF.